A selection of T cell receptor beta chains follows, all from one sample in a study of Graves' ophthalmopathy and Graves' hyperthyroidism. Via MiXCR, TCRdb re-called the multiplex PCR reads, giving one row per CDR3 protein. The table includes roughly 500,000 distinct CDR3 sequences, over 13% detected once. Input material: blood. The receptors were gathered from a woman aged 30 to 39 with Graves' ophthalmopathy. The CDR3 runs from the conserved cysteine through the conserved F or W. A D gene is named only where the DNA matches it firmly.

d_call | j_call | v_call | cdr3_aa
. | TRBJ1-2 | TRBV6-5 | CASSYSKFYGYTF
. | TRBJ1-6 | TRBV7-8 | CASSLERGANNSPLHF
. | TRBJ1-2 | TRBV10-3 | CAITMGTPKGYGYTF
. | TRBJ1-5 | TRBV12-5 | CASGQDGAQPQHF
. | TRBJ2-2 | TRBV5-1 | CASSLEPASPANTGELFF
TRBD1 | TRBJ1-6 | TRBV12-3/TRBV12-4 | CATSRQGENSPLHF
. | TRBJ1-1 | TRBV28 | CASKLGAVNTEAFF
. | TRBJ2-7 | TRBV29-1 | CSVERDYEQYF
. | TRBJ1-5 | TRBV6-1 | CASSSYRLGNQPQHF
TRBD1 | TRBJ2-7 | TRBV6-2/TRBV6-3 | CATTGQGANRGWYEQYF
TRBD2 | TRBJ2-2 | TRBV24-1 | CATSDPGLAGTGELFF
TRBD1 | TRBJ2-7 | TRBV28 | CASSSDRVRFYEQYF
. | TRBJ2-5 | TRBV12-3/TRBV12-4 | CASSLSTGQETQYF
TRBD1 | TRBJ2-3 | TRBV19 | CASGSTGLGTDTQYF
. | TRBJ1-5 | TRBV19 | CASSRWDSNQPQHF
. | TRBJ1-6 | TRBV7-3 | CASSLAQGNSPLHF
. | TRBJ2-7 | TRBV7-2 | CASSLAGLPEQYF
TRBD2 | TRBJ2-2 | TRBV9 | CASSIGAGVHTGELFF
TRBD1 | TRBJ1-2 | TRBV28 | CASSSGQGGPYGYTF
. | TRBJ2-4 | TRBV11-2 | CASSLEDSGKGYF
. | TRBJ2-2 | TRBV7-9 | CASSLTHTTGELFF
. | TRBJ1-1 | TRBV25-1 | CASSDDFPRGTTFF
TRBD1 | TRBJ1-1 | TRBV28 | CAGGTGGGTEAFF
TRBD2 | TRBJ2-2 | TRBV12-3/TRBV12-4 | CASSGGGRVTGELFF
. | TRBJ2-7 | TRBV11-2 | CASSLIGQRPEQYF
. | TRBJ1-1 | TRBV29-1 | CSVATGPTEAFF
. | TRBJ1-1 | TRBV7-6 | CASSLEEQLAYTEAFF
. | TRBJ2-7 | TRBV30 | CAWSGYIGLHRSYEQYF
. | TRBJ1-6 | TRBV15 | CATSRGLSNSPLHF
. | TRBJ1-2 | TRBV28 | CASSPPTYGYTF
. | TRBJ1-1 | TRBV12-5 | CASGLVHGGGEAFF
TRBD1 | TRBJ1-1 | TRBV6-1 | CASSQKGAWTEAFF
TRBD2 | TRBJ2-7 | TRBV27 | CASSSSGTSEQYF
. | TRBJ1-1 | TRBV9 | CASSVGGSGAEAFF
. | TRBJ1-2 | TRBV6-1 | CASMPGARIYGYTF
. | TRBJ2-7 | TRBV9 | CASSVEAEPGEYEQYF
. | TRBJ2-5 | TRBV9 | CASSVAAGIGETQYF
TRBD2 | TRBJ2-2 | TRBV11-2 | CAIPRSGGIRTGELFF
. | TRBJ1-1 | TRBV9 | CASSVLMNTEAFF
TRBD2 | TRBJ2-7 | TRBV20-1 | CSARPPGLAATYEQYF
TRBD1 | TRBJ2-2 | TRBV5-1 | CASSLGQGGNNGELFF
TRBD2 | TRBJ2-7 | TRBV7-8 | CASSGTSGPPEQYF
. | TRBJ2-2 | TRBV6-2/TRBV6-3 | CASSYTRGHANTGELFF
TRBD1 | TRBJ1-5 | TRBV7-6 | CATRTRQGSNQPQHF
. | TRBJ2-2 | TRBV7-7 | CASSSENTGELFF
. | TRBJ2-7 | TRBV2 | CASSEALRGAGSSYEQYF
. | TRBJ1-6 | TRBV6-5 | CVSTSRVDHSPLHF
. | TRBJ1-2 | TRBV5-1 | CASSLGRADYGYTF
. | TRBJ1-1 | TRBV12-3/TRBV12-4 | CASSWGYTEAFF
. | TRBJ2-5 | TRBV6-1 | CATLRDTTLGYQETQYF
TRBD2 | TRBJ2-1 | TRBV11-1 | CASSPPGLVGVYNEQFF
. | TRBJ2-5 | TRBV28 | CASSLGGMWGQETQYF